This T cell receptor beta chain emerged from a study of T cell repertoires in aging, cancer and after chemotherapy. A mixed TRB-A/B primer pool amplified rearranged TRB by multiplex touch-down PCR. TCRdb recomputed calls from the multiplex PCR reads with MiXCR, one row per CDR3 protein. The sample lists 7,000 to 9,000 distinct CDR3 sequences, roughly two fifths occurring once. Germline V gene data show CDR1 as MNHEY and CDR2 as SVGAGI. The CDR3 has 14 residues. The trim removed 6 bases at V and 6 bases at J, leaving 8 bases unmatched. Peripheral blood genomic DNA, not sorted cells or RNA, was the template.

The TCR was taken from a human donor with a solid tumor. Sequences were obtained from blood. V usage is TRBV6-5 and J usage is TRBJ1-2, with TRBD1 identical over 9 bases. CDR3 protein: CASSYRGRGDGYTF. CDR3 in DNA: TGTGCCAGCAGCTACAGGGGGCGTGGGGATGGCTACACCTTC.